This TCR beta chain was profiled in a study of human T cells and chemical hapten exposure. Whole-study context: Per-sample TCR yields varied mainly from small pooled library volume differences.

This clonotype occurred many times. Its antigen is not known. Each cDNA molecule in the library carried unique molecular identifiers. TCRdb reprocessed the RACE reads via MiXCR and lists one record per CDR3 protein. The data show about 360,000 distinct CDR3 sequences, approximately 5% seen once. The CDR3 runs to 14 residues. Germline V gene data show CDR1 as MNHEY and CDR2 as SVGAGI. The ends were cut back, 10 bases at V and 1 base at J, with 16 bases in the middle. Time point in this sample: patch test 1, 2 weeks after DPC sensitization. Treatment reported: therapeutic diphenylcyclopropenone sensitization with weekly scalp DPC. General study points: Sensitizing with DPC caused no change in TCRs above 1 in 1000 frequency.

This specimen was whole blood, taken in connection with sensitization to the hapten diphenylcyclopropenone (DPC). The rearrangement links TRBV6-5 to TRBJ2-5; a weak D match, TRBD2 (7 bases). The receptor's source is a woman between 45 and 65 years old with alopecia areata. Some clones in this sample may be carry-over from other donors' samples. The CDR3 loop reads CATKWGGAQETQYF. For the CDR3, the DNA is TGTGCCACCAAGTGGGGGGGCGCCCAAGAGACCCAGTACTTC.